Included here is one T cell receptor beta chain sequence, with context. Trimming removed 0 bases from V and 0 bases from J; junction bases left unmatched: 6. The CDR3 runs to 17 residues. Germline CDR1 reads SGDLS; CDR2 reads YYNGEE. Method: immunoSEQ multiplex PCR; TCRdb's copy keeps in-frame clones and lacks some. The repertoire includes 45,000 or so clones, around 73% of them detected once, and roughly 4% sits in the top ten. The entry originates in a study of radiotherapy plus CTLA-4 blockade in lung cancer. This chain links TRBV9 with TRBJ2-1; 7 bases agree with TRBD2. The sample in question was peripheral blood, obtained from a patient treated with radiotherapy plus ipilimumab. The receptor was derived from a human donor with non-small cell lung cancer who had a complete response to radiotherapy plus ipilimumab. The CDR3 here is CASSVASGTGSYNEQFF. DNA of the CDR3: TGTGCCAGCAGCGTAGCGAGCGGGACGGGCTCCTACAATGAGCAGTTCTTC.